This TCR beta chain was documented in a study of post-analysis software for immune sequencing data. Study at large: Relapsing-remitting, secondary progressive and progressive-relapsing courses of multiple sclerosis were included. Study-wide results and limits: Strong co-clustering by F measure linked samples that shared a preparation batch. Compared with controls, patients had more of about 5 TRBV segments, including TRBV5-6, TRBV5-1 and TRBV20-1.

V lost 6 bases and J 3 bases, leaving 11 bases between the germline ends. Per the germline V gene, CDR1 is SQVTM and CDR2 is ANQGSEA. This CDR3 is built from 12 residues. cDNA libraries for TCR beta contained unique molecular identifiers. From around 1 to 10 million T cells, 400,000 to 500,000 cDNA molecules were obtained. Each CDR3 protein is one row after TCRdb ran MiXCR on the PCR reads. The sample shows 800,000 to 950,000 distinct CDR3 sequences, around 53% of them seen only once. This clonotype was seen a few times. Antigen unknown. Source material: blood. The genes are TRBV29-1 and TRBJ1-1; D remains unclear. This receptor was identified in a girl aged 10 to 17 with multiple sclerosis. CDR3 loop: CSVPKGDTEAFF. DNA of the CDR3: TGCAGCGTCCCCAAGGGCGACACTGAAGCTTTCTTT.